This is a list of T cell receptor beta chains from one sample in a study of shared clonotypes between healthy human individuals. This table comes from immunoSEQ multiplex PCR, and its TCRdb copy is limited to in-frame clones, with some not included. The sample includes more than 2 million clones, less than 95% seen only once; the top ten take 0.9% to 1.4%. The sequencing input was naive CD8+ T cells sorted from blood. All receptors derive from a man aged 18 to 35 in good health. Both conserved end residues are part of each CDR3. The D gene is left open where the match is weak. The listing skips clone size in some rows; elsewhere it reads once, few, many or a size class.

CDR3nt | CDR3aa | v_gene | d_gene | len | j_gene | abundance
TGTGCCAGCAGCTTCGACAGGGCGAACACCGGGGAGCTGTTTTTT | CASSFDRANTGELFF | TRBV7-8 | TRBD1 | 15 | TRBJ2-2 | -
TGCGCCAGCGCCTCCGGACAGGCGAACACTGAAGCTTTCTTT | CASASGQANTEAFF | TRBV5-1 | TRBD1 | 14 | TRBJ1-1 | -
TGTGCCAGCAGCCAAGAGCGGGGGGGCTGGGATGAGCAGTTCTTC | CASSQERGGWDEQFF | TRBV4-2 | TRBD2 | 15 | TRBJ2-1 | once
TGCGCCAGCAGCCAAGATGGACTAGACTACGAGCAGTACTTC | CASSQDGLDYEQYF | TRBV4-3 | TRBD2 | 14 | TRBJ2-7 | -
TGTGCCAGCAGCCGGGGCACAGATACGCAGTATTTT | CASSRGTDTQYF | TRBV2 | - | 12 | TRBJ2-3 | -
TGTGCCAGCACGAACACCGGGGAGCTGTTTTTT | CASTNTGELFF | TRBV6-5 | - | 11 | TRBJ2-2 | few
TGTGCCATCAGTGATCGGACAGGGGGCACCGGGGAGCTGTTTTTT | CAISDRTGGTGELFF | TRBV10-3 | TRBD1 | 15 | TRBJ2-2 | -
TGTGCCAGCAGCTTGGAACAGACTTTAGACCACGAGCAGTACTTC | CASSLEQTLDHEQYF | TRBV5-4 | - | 15 | TRBJ2-7 | few
TGCAGCGTTGTCTGGGATACGCAGTATTTT | CSVVWDTQYF | TRBV29-1 | - | 10 | TRBJ2-3 | -
TGTGCCAGCAGTTTATCGAGGGGACGTGGACAACAGGATGGCTACACCTTC | CASSLSRGRGQQDGYTF | TRBV28 | - | 17 | TRBJ1-2 | -
TGTGCCAGCGTCAGGACAGGGGGCTTTTCTGAAGCTTTCTTT | CASVRTGGFSEAFF | TRBV28 | TRBD1 | 14 | TRBJ1-1 | -
TGCGCCAGCAGCCAAGACCCCCCGGGGGTCAGGGGTTCACCCCTCCACTTT | CASSQDPPGVRGSPLHF | TRBV4-1 | - | 17 | TRBJ1-6 | -
TGCGCCAGCAGCCAAGTGAGGACAGGGAGCTACACCATATATTTT | CASSQVRTGSYTIYF | TRBV4-1 | TRBD1 | 15 | TRBJ1-3 | once
TGCGCCAGCAGTGAGGGGCAAATGAACACTGAAGCTTTCTTT | CASSEGQMNTEAFF | TRBV10-1 | - | 14 | TRBJ1-1 | -
TGTGCCAGCACCCCCCGAGATGGGTTCTACAATGAGCAGTTCTTC | CASTPRDGFYNEQFF | TRBV28 | - | 15 | TRBJ2-1 | -